This TCR beta chain comes out of a study of vaccination effects on CD4 cells after COVID-19. Concerning this clone itself: Its cognate antigen is unknown.

Assay used: immunoSEQ multiplex PCR; TCRdb lists only in-frame clones, some missing. This sample yields approximately 40,000 clones, of which roughly 82% are seen a single time; roughly 3% belongs to the top ten. After less than 11 days in culture, the CD4+ T cells were isolated. The specimen comprised CD4+ T cells from PBMCs cultured without peptide, sampled before COVID-19 vaccination. This TCR came from a human donor who received a COVID-19 vaccine.

The CDR3 spells CASRGGGVGQETQYF. CDR3 sequence (DNA): TGTGCCAGCAGGGGGGGAGGGGTGGGGCAAGAGACCCAGTACTTC. The chain has TRBV9 and TRBJ2-5, with 7 nucleotides matching TRBD2. This CDR3 region has 15 residues. Germline CDR1 reads SGDLS; CDR2 reads YYNGEE. V lost 5 bases and J lost 2; bases outside the gene matches: 9.